Listed here are 28 T cell receptor beta chains from one sample, sequenced in a study of blood T cell repertoires in COVID-19. Clones were sequenced by immunoSEQ multiplex PCR, and TCRdb holds only the in-frame ones, with some missing. The sample lists 250,000 or so clones, about four fifths occurring once. The sequencing sample was made of PBMCs or T cells enriched from blood (not recorded which). Source of these receptors: a man aged 50 to 60 who had recovered from COVID-19.

The rearrangement links TRBV30 to TRBJ1-2; 7 bases are a match to TRBD1. The CDR3 spans 12 residues. V dropped 5 bases and J dropped 6; count of bases not matched to a gene: 6. Germline V lookup: CDR1 GTSNPN, CDR2 SVGIG (reference sequence). The CDR3 coding sequence is TGTGCCTGGGGGCGACAGGGAAATGGCTACACCTTC. It translates to CAWGRQGNGYTF. The whole variable domain, remainder taken from reference TRBV30 and TRBJ1-2, is SQTIHQWPATLVQPVGSPLSLECTVEGTSNPNLYWYRQAAGRGLQLLFYSVGIGQISSEVPQNLSASRPQDRQFILSSKKLLLSDSGFYLCAWGRQGNGYTFGSGTRLTVV.

Comment on this clone: Mismatch with germline at one junction end may stem from a read error. This chain joins TRBV7-7 and TRBJ2-5, with 12 bases aligning to TRBD2. The CDR3 contains 15 residues. Germline CDR1 SSHAT, CDR2 FNYEAQ (reference sequence). CDR3: CASSLLAGGEETQYF. The CDR3 region has the DNA TGTGCTAGCAGCTTGCTAGCGGGGGGGGAAGAGACCCAGTACTTC.

The chain recombines TRBV29-1 with TRBJ2-7; 9 nucleotides agree with TRBD1. V shed 5 bases, J shed 4 bases, and the junction held 3 bases outside the gene matches. CDR1 SQVTM and CDR2 ANQGSEA come from the germline V gene. The CDR3 contains 12 residues. This CDR3 reads CSVQGQGYEQYF. The CDR3 DNA reads TGCAGCGTTCAGGGACAGGGATACGAGCAGTACTTC.

The rearrangement joins TRBV15 to TRBJ2-3; tentatively, D is TRBD2 (6 bases). The V and J ends lost 0 bases and 7 bases respectively, with 14 bases between them. The CDR3 sequence is 15 residues long. Germline CDR1 LNHNV, CDR2 YYDKDF (reference sequence). The CDR3: CATSRDWRAPYTQYF. The CDR3 DNA reads TGTGCCACCAGCAGAGATTGGAGGGCCCCGTATACGCAGTATTTT. Using reference TRBV15 and TRBJ2-3 for the parts outside the CDR3, the full variable domain is DAMVIQNPRYQVTQFGKPVTLSCSQTLNHNVMYWYQQKSSQAPKLLFHYYDKDFNNEADTPDNFQSRRPNTSFCFLDIRSPGLGDTAMYLCATSRDWRAPYTQYFGPGTRLTVL.

This clone was observed a single time. The genes are TRBV5-1 and TRBJ2-2, with D possibly TRBD2 on 5 matching bases. The CDR3 contains 15 residues. Germline CDR1 reads SGHRS; CDR2 reads YFSETQ. Between the trimmed V and J ends, which lost 5 bases and 4 bases, there was a span of 15 bases. As DNA, the CDR3 is TGCGCCAGCAGTCTGGAGGCGCGAGTCACCGGGGAGCTGTTTTTT. It specifies CASSLEARVTGELFF.

The chain carries TRBV7-6 and TRBJ2-2, with D perhaps TRBD1 (5 bases). CDR1 is SGHVS, CDR2 FNYEAQ, per germline. The CDR3 loop spans 13 amino acids. V was pared by 6 bases and J by 6 bases, with 11 bases between. The CDR3 DNA follows: TGTGCCAGCAGACCCCCCAGGGCCGGGGAGCTGTTTTTT. Encoded protein: CASRPPRAGELFF.

This clone was detected ten times or more. This chain uses TRBV10-3 with TRBJ2-7, with D possibly being TRBD1 (7 bases). V was clipped by 10 bases and J by 9 bases, with 25 bases between them. The V gene's germline CDR1 is ENHRY and CDR2 SYGVKD. The CDR3 loop spans 14 amino acids. CDR3 sequence: CATLPRQGLRVQYF. The CDR3 DNA follows: TGTGCCACCCTCCCCCGACAGGGACTCCGTGTGCAGTACTTC.

The CDR3 DNA is TGCGCCAGCAGCTTGGGACAGACGCAGGCTGGTTCACCCCTCCACTTT. Translated, it gives CASSLGQTQAGSPLHF. The rearrangement uses TRBV5-1 and TRBJ1-6; D might be TRBD1 (5 bases). The CDR3 totals 16 residues. Per germline, CDR1 SGHRS and CDR2 YFSETQ. Trimming shortened V by 0 bases and J by 9 bases, and 16 bases separated the two germline ends.

J is TRBJ2-5 and V is TRBV20-1; D uncertain. CDR1 is DFQATT, CDR2 SNEGSKA, per germline (reference sequence). The germline V and J ends were trimmed by 1 base and 4 bases, with 4 bases remaining between them. CDR3 length equals 11 residues. As DNA, the CDR3 is TGCAGTGCTAGAGCGTCAGAGACCCAGTACTTC. It yields the protein CSARASETQYF.

The chain carries TRBV5-1 and TRBJ1-6; D call uncertain. The CDR3 runs to 16 residues. The germline V and J ends were trimmed by 0 bases and 5 bases, with 12 bases remaining between them. Germline CDR1 SGHRS, CDR2 YFSETQ. As DNA, the CDR3 is TGCGCCAGCAGCTTGGGAGGGTCCATCGATAATTCACCCCTCCACTTT. This encodes CASSLGGSIDNSPLHF.

The chain carries TRBV10-2 and TRBJ1-6, with a tentative D call TRBD1 (5 bases). There are 13 residues in the CDR3. Germline V gene data show CDR1 as WSHSY and CDR2 as SAAADI. V dropped 8 bases and J dropped 8 bases, with 13 bases sitting between them. The CDR3 loop is CASSDRMDSPLHF. The CDR3 nucleotides read TGCGCCAGCTCTGACAGAATGGATTCACCCCTCCACTTT.

This chain links TRBV27 with TRBJ2-2; D may be TRBD1 (6 bases). V gave up 5 bases and J gave up 3 bases, with 16 bases separating them. The germline gives CDR1 MNHEY, CDR2 SMNVEV (reference sequence). The CDR3 is 16 amino acids. The CDR3 DNA reads TGTGCCAGCAGTAAGGGGACACTACTTTACACCGGGGAGCTGTTTTTT. Amino acid sequence: CASSKGTLLYTGELFF.

The J gene is TRBJ1-1, the V gene TRBV10-3, with D maybe TRBD1 (5 bases). The V end was cut by 6 bases, the J end by 5 bases, with 16 bases between. CDR1 and CDR2 (germline): ENHRY, SYGVKD. The CDR3 length is 14 residues. Written as DNA, the CDR3 is TGTGCCATCAGAAAGGATCCTGGGGGGACTGAAGCTTTCTTT. Translation: CAIRKDPGGTEAFF.

This clone turned up a few times. The genes are TRBV12-3 or TRBV12-4 and TRBJ2-1, with D maybe TRBD2 (5 bases). This CDR3 has 12 amino acids. V lost 3 bases to trimming and J lost 9 bases, with 9 bases between them. CDR3 bases: TGTGCCAGCAGTTTTCCGGGGAGTGAGCAGTTCTTC. Translated, it gives CASSFPGSEQFF.

This clone was recorded a few times. The gene calls are TRBV27 and TRBJ2-7; 10 bases are a match to TRBD2. The CDR3 runs to 16 residues. V lost 6 bases to trimming and J lost 0 bases; unmatched junction nucleotides: 8. Germline CDR1 is MNHEY and CDR2 is SMNVEV (reference sequence). CDR3 sequence (DNA): TGTGCCAGCAGACTAGCGGGATCCCTCAGCTCCTACGAGCAGTACTTC. This sequence encodes CASRLAGSLSSYEQYF.

The count of this clone is one. The CDR3, as DNA: TGTGCCACCAGTGAGGGACAGCCGGGGTTCTACGAGCAGTACTTC. Its translation: CATSEGQPGFYEQYF. The V call is TRBV24-1, the J call TRBJ2-7; 7 nucleotides match TRBD1. The CDR3 contains 15 residues. The ends lost 4 bases at V and 3 bases at J; junction bases unmatched: 8. Germline values: CDR1 KGHDR, CDR2 SFDVKD.

The chain combines TRBV18 with TRBJ2-7, with TRBD2 as a possible D gene (5 bases). The CDR3 runs to 19 residues. Trimming took off 4 bases at V and 4 bases at J, with 29 bases between the two ends. The germline gives CDR1 KGHSH, CDR2 LQKENI. CDR3 coding DNA: TGTGCCAGCTCACTGACGAGCGGAACCCCGACCCCAATATCTTACGAGCAGTACTTC. This encodes CASSLTSGTPTPISYEQYF.

The rearrangement uses TRBV10-3 and TRBJ2-7, with 8 bases matching TRBD2. Germline V gives CDR1 ENHRY, CDR2 SYGVKD. The CDR3 contains 13 residues. With V trimmed by 8 bases and J by 2 bases, 5 bases remained unmatched. This CDR3 reads CAILAGTAYEQYF. In nucleotides, the CDR3 is TGTGCCATCTTAGCGGGAACTGCCTACGAGCAGTACTTC.

By proportion, this clone is medium-sized. The sample carries other DNA sequences with the same CDR3. V is TRBV5-1 and J is TRBJ1-2, with D maybe TRBD1 (5 bases). The V end lost 4 bases, the J end lost 8 bases, and 12 bases lay between the germline ends. The CDR3 spans 12 residues. CDR1 is SGHRS, CDR2 YFSETQ, per germline. CDR3 sequence: CASSPQGGGYTF. The CDR3 nucleotides read TGCGCCAGCAGCCCTCAGGGAGGCGGCTACACCTTC.

V usage is TRBV9 and J usage is TRBJ2-1; TRBD2 agrees at 8 bases. The CDR3 totals 15 residues. Trimming at V came to 0 bases and at J to 7 bases, leaving 6 bases not matched to a gene. CDR1 is SGDLS and CDR2 is YYNGEE in the germline V gene. CDR3 bases: TGTGCCAGCAGCGTAGACCCGGGGGGGCTTAATGAGCAGTTCTTC. Its translation: CASSVDPGGLNEQFF.

The chain recombines TRBV4-1 with TRBJ1-1, with D possibly matching TRBD1 (5 bases). This CDR3 has 12 residues. Trimming took off 5 bases at V and 1 base at J, with 5 bases between the two ends. In germline, CDR1 is MGHRA, CDR2 YSYEKL. The DNA of the CDR3 is TGCGCCAGCAGCGGACAGAACACTGAAGCTTTCTTT. This encodes CASSGQNTEAFF.

V is TRBV2 and J is TRBJ2-3; 8 nucleotides agree with TRBD2. This CDR3 is 15 amino acids long. Germline V gene data show CDR1 as SNHLY and CDR2 as FYNNEI. V gave up 5 bases and J gave up 2 bases; unmatched junction bases: 6. CDR3 protein: CASSSTSGHTDTQYF. The CDR3 coding sequence is TGTGCCAGCAGTTCTACTAGCGGTCACACAGATACGCAGTATTTT.

The chain links TRBV4-3 to TRBJ1-1; unclear D gene. V lost 4 bases, J lost 4 bases, and 16 bases lay in between. This CDR3 region has 15 residues. The germline CDR1 and CDR2 sequences are LGHNA and YSLEER. CDR3 amino acids: CASSPEVGRGTEAFF. As DNA, the CDR3 is TGCGCCAGCAGCCCCGAAGTGGGCCGGGGCACTGAAGCTTTCTTT.

The chain couples TRBV3-1 (or the pseudogene TRBV3-2) to TRBJ1-2, with 9 positions matching TRBD1. CDR1 LGHDT and CDR2 YNNKEL come from the germline V gene (reference sequence). V lost 3 bases and J lost 3; bases outside the gene matches: 8. The CDR3 sequence is 16 residues long. The CDR3 DNA sequence: TGTGCCAGCAGCCATCTTACCGGGACAGGGTACTATGGCTACACCTTC. Protein: CASSHLTGTGYYGYTF.

The chain uses TRBV7-8 and TRBJ1-1; D unclear. Per germline, CDR1 SGHVS and CDR2 FQNEAQ. Trimming cost V 11 bases and J 0 bases, with 13 bases left between them. The CDR3 totals 13 residues. In DNA form, the CDR3 reads TGTGCCTCGGGGTCGGGGATGAACACTGAAGCTTTCTTT. Amino acid sequence: CASGSGMNTEAFF. Complete variable domain (other parts from reference TRBV7-8 and TRBJ1-1): GAGVSQSPRYKVAKRGQDVALRCDPISGHVSLFWYQQALGQGPEFLTYFQNEAQLDKSGLPSDRFFAERPEGSVSTLKIQRTQQEDSAVYLCASGSGMNTEAFFGQGTRLTVV.

This rearrangement joins TRBV4-1 to TRBJ1-1; maybe TRBD1 (5 bases). There are 13 residues in the CDR3. Germline lookup yields CDR1 MGHRA and CDR2 YSYEKL. The V and J ends lost 2 bases and 12 bases respectively, with 16 bases between them. CDR3: CASSQLLQALTFF. DNA of the CDR3: TGCGCCAGCAGCCAATTGCTACAGGCCCTGACTTTCTTT.

V and J are TRBV10-1 and TRBJ2-1; TRBD2 matches at 11 bases. The CDR3 covers 17 residues. V lost 6 bases, J lost 5 bases, and 12 bases stayed unmatched. The germline CDR1 and CDR2 sequences are WNHNN and SYGVQD (reference sequence). The CDR3 spells CASSPVSGTSGHNEQFF. The DNA for the CDR3 is TGCGCCAGCAGCCCCGTTTCGGGGACTAGCGGTCACAATGAGCAGTTCTTC.

The rearrangement uses TRBV10-3 and TRBJ2-6, with TRBD1 as a possible D gene (5 bases). CDR1 and CDR2 from the germline V gene are ENHRY and SYGVKD. The CDR3 runs 16 residues. The ends were cut back, 2 bases at V and 0 bases at J, with 8 bases in the middle. CDR3 sequence reads: CAISEITGSGANVLTF. CDR3 nucleotide sequence: TGTGCCATCAGTGAGATTACAGGCTCTGGGGCCAACGTCCTGACTTTC.